The text below deals with one T cell receptor beta chain. The CDR3 contains 16 residues. Germline values: CDR1 SGHNT, CDR2 YENEEA. The J segment lost 1 base and the V segment lost 0 bases, leaving 5 bases of the junction unmatched. The data are from a study of OX40 agonist ivuxolimab in advanced cancers. This table comes from immunoSEQ multiplex PCR, and its TCRdb copy is limited to in-frame clones, with some not included. The table records about 28,000 clones, about nine tenths of them present only once. This clonotype was sampled from an adult with an advanced solid tumor such as melanoma, head and neck, liver or kidney cancer. The sample here was CD4+ or CD8+ T cells sorted from blood, taken in a trial of the OX40 agonist ivuxolimab. This chain joins TRBV11-3 and TRBJ2-5; TRBD1 matches 7 bases. CDR3 residues: CASSLERDRLQETQYF. The DNA of the CDR3 is TGTGCCAGCAGCTTAGAACGGGACAGACTCCAAGAGACCCAGTACTTC.